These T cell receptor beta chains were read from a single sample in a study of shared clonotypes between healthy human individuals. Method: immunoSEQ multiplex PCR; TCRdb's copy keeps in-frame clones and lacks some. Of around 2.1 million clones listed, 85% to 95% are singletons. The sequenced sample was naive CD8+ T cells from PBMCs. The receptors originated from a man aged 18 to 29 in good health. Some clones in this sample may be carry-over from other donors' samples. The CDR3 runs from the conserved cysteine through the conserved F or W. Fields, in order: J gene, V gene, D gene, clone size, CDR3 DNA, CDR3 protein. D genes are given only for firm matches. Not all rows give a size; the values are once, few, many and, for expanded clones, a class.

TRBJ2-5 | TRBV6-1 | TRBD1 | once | TGTGCCAGCAGTGAAAAGACAGGGAAGCGGGAGACCCAGTACTTC | CASSEKTGKRETQYF
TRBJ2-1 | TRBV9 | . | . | TGTGCCAGCAGCTCATTAGGGAGAAGCTCCTACAATGAGCAGTTCTTC | CASSSLGRSSYNEQFF
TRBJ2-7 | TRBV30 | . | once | TGTGCCTGGAGTGTAGCAGGGACACTCTCTTACTTC | CAWSVAGTLSYF
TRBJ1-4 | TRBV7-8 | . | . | TGTGCCAGCAGCTTAGGGGCCAGGGCAACTAATGAAAAACTGTTTTTT | CASSLGARATNEKLFF
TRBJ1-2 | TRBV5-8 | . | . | TGTGCCAGCAGCAGAAACCGGGACACCCAATCCCGCCGATATGGCTACACCTTC | CASSRNRDTQSRRYGYTF
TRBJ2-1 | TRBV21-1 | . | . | TGTGCCACCACTAGCGGGACAAGCTCCTACAATGAGCAGTTCTTC | CATTSGTSSYNEQFF
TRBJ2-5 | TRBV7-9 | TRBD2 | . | TGTGCCAGCAGCTTAACTATGGCGGGAGGGCCAGAGACCCAGTACTTC | CASSLTMAGGPETQYF
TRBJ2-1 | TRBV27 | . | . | TGTGCCACCTTTCCGGCGAACCCCTACAATGAGCAGTTCTTC | CATFPANPYNEQFF
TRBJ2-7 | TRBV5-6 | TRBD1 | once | TGTGCCAGCAGCGGGGGACAGGGTTACGAGCAGTACTTC | CASSGGQGYEQYF
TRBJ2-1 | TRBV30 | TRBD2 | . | TGTGCCTGGAGTGGGGCTAGCGGGAGGGGTGAGCAGTTCTTC | CAWSGASGRGEQFF
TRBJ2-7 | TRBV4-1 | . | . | TGCGCCAGCAGCCAAGATTTAGGCAGGGTTTTTACCGAGCAGTACTTC | CASSQDLGRVFTEQYF
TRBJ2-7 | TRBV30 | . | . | TGTGCCTGGAGCCCCACTAGCTACGAGCAGTACTTC | CAWSPTSYEQYF
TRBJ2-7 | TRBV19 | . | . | TGTGCCAGTAGTCCGAACCCTGCCGACCTCGGCGAGCAGTACTTC | CASSPNPADLGEQYF
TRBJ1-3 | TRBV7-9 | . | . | TGTGCCAGCAGCTTCAGGGTTCTGCTGGGCTCTGGAAACACCATATATTTT | CASSFRVLLGSGNTIYF
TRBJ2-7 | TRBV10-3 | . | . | TGTGCCATCGAAGGGACCGATGGGCAGTACTTC | CAIEGTDGQYF
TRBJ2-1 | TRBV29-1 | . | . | TGCAGCGTTGAGCGAGGAGCGGTGCAGTTCTTC | CSVERGAVQFF
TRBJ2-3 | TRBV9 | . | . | TGTGCCAGCAGCGTAGTAGGTATTGGACAGCACACAGATACGCAGTATTTT | CASSVVGIGQHTDTQYF
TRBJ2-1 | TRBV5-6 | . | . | TGTGCCAGCAGCCTGAGCGCGACCCGTGAGCAGTTCTTC | CASSLSATREQFF
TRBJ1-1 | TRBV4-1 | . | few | TGCGCCAGCAGCCAAGCTATAGGGGGGAACACTGAAGCTTTCTTT | CASSQAIGGNTEAFF
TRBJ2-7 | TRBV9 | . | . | TGTGCCAGCAGCCCGGGAGGGACAGGCCTTTCCGAGCAGTACTTC | CASSPGGTGLSEQYF
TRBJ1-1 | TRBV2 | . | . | TGTGCCAGCACCGAAGTGAGGGGAGAAGCTTTCTTT | CASTEVRGEAFF
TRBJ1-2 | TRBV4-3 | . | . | TGCGCCAGCAGCCCACAGGGAGGGAATACTATTAACTATGGCTACACCTTC | CASSPQGGNTINYGYTF
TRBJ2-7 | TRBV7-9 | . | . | TGTGCCAGCACCGACCTTAGAGGGAGCTCCTACGAGCAGTACTTC | CASTDLRGSSYEQYF
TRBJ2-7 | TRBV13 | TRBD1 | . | TGTGCCAGCAGCGACCGGGACAGGGGTCATGAGCAGTACTTC | CASSDRDRGHEQYF
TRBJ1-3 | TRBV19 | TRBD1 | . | TGTGCCAGTAGCCCCGACAGGGAGAGCTCTGGAAACACCATATATTTT | CASSPDRESSGNTIYF
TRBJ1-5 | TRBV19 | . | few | TGTGCCAGTAGTATAGATCTCGAGAGCAATCAGCCCCAGCATTTT | CASSIDLESNQPQHF
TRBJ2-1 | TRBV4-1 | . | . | TGCGCCAGCAGCCAGGGCCGAAATGAGCAGTTCTTC | CASSQGRNEQFF
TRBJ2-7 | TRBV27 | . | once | TGTGCCAGCAGTTTATCGGTTCAGGCCTACCCCTACGAGCAGTACTTC | CASSLSVQAYPYEQYF
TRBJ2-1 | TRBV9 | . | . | TGTGCCAGCAGCGTAGTTTGGGAGTCATCCTACAATGAGCAGTTCTTC | CASSVVWESSYNEQFF
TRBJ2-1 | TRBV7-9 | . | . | TGTGCCAGCAGCTTCCCCCTAAATGAGCAGTTCTTC | CASSFPLNEQFF
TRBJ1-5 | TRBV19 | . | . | TGTGCCAGTAGGGTAGGCGGTCAGCCCCAGCATTTT | CASRVGGQPQHF
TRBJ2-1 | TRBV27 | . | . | TGTGCCAGCAGTTTAGAGACCGACCATGAGCAGTTCTTC | CASSLETDHEQFF
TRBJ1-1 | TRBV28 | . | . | TGTGCCAGCAGTCTGTCCTCCAGGAACACTGAAGCTTTCTTT | CASSLSSRNTEAFF
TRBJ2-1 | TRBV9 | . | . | TGTGCCAGCAGCGTAACCATAAAGCTAAATATCGATGAGCAGTTCTTC | CASSVTIKLNIDEQFF
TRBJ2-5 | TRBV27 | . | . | TGTGCCAGCAGCATCCTCGACAGGCAAGAGACCCAGTACTTC | CASSILDRQETQYF
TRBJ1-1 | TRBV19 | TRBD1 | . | TGTGCCAGTCGCTACCGGGACAGGGTATTTGAAGCTTTCTTT | CASRYRDRVFEAFF
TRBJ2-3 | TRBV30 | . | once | TGTGCCTGGAGTGTACTGGCTAGCACAGATACGCAGTATTTT | CAWSVLASTDTQYF
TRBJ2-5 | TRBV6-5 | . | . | TGTGCCAGCAGTGCCGCTGGGGAGACCCAGTACTTC | CASSAAGETQYF
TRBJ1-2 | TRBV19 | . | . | TGTGCCAGTAGTATAGATCCTCAGGGGACCCATGGCTACACCTTC | CASSIDPQGTHGYTF
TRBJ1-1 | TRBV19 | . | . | TGTGCCAGTAGCGCAGGCATGAACACTGAAGCTTTCTTT | CASSAGMNTEAFF
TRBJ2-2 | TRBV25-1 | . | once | TGTGCCAGCAGTTTTGGTTCCGGGGAGCTGTTTTTT | CASSFGSGELFF
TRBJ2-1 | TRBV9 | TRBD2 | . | TGTGCCAGCAGCGTCTCGTGGGAGGGCCTCTACAATGAGCAGTTCTTC | CASSVSWEGLYNEQFF
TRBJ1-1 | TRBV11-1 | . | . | TGTGCCAGCAGCTTACGAGGGGGGCACGGCACTGAAGCTTTCTTT | CASSLRGGHGTEAFF
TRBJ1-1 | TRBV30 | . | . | TGTGCCTGGAGTGTAGGGGGGGTCACTGAAGCTTTCTTT | CAWSVGGVTEAFF
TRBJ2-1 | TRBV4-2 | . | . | TGTGCCAGCAGCCAAGAAGGGCAGGAGCTCTACAATGAGCAGTTCTTC | CASSQEGQELYNEQFF
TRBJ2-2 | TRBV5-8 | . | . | TGTGCCAGCAGCGCCCGGGCTCGGGGCGGGGAGCTGTTTTTT | CASSARARGGELFF
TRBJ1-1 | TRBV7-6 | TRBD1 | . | TGTGCCAGCAGCCGCGGGATTGACAGGGATTACGAAGCTTTCTTT | CASSRGIDRDYEAFF
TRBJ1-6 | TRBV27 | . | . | TGTGCCAGCAGTTTAGGGGCAGGGCCGGGATCACCCCTCCACTTT | CASSLGAGPGSPLHF
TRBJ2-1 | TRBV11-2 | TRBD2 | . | TGTGCCAGCAGCTTTGGGGTAGCGGGGACCTACAATGAGCAGTTCTTC | CASSFGVAGTYNEQFF
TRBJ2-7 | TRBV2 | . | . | TGTGCCAGCGGGGCACTAGTAGGGTCCCAGCAGTACTTC | CASGALVGSQQYF
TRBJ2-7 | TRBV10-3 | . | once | TGTGCCATCAGTGACCCCGGGACCCTCCACGAGCAGTACTTC | CAISDPGTLHEQYF
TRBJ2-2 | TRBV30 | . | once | TGTGCCTGGTTGGTCCCAGGGTGGGCCGGGGAGCTGTTTTTT | CAWLVPGWAGELFF
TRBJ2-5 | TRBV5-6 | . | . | TGTGCCAGCAGCGCCGACACTGGGGTTCGCGAGACCCAGTACTTC | CASSADTGVRETQYF
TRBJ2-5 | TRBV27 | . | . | TGTGCCAGCAGTTCTAGGGGCTGGGAGACCCAGTACTTC | CASSSRGWETQYF
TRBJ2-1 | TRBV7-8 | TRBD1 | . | TGTGCCAGCAGCTTAATTGAGGTGAGCGGACAGGGCGCCTACAATGAGCAGTTCTTC | CASSLIEVSGQGAYNEQFF